This entry lists 26 T cell receptor beta chains sequenced from one sample in a study of patients and donors after allogeneic stem cell transplantation. TCRdb re-derived calls from the RT-PCR reads in MiXCR, one entry per CDR3 protein. Seen here are roughly 960,000 distinct CDR3 sequences, roughly 18% observed once, and the top ten hold 5% to 7.5%. The sequenced material came from blood, either unsorted or a sorted T cell fraction (not recorded which). The source of these receptors is a human donor who was either an allogeneic HSCT recipient or a stem cell or donor lymphocyte infusion donor (not recorded which). It is not recorded whose cells these are; they may come from a transplant donor.

This clonotype was recorded a few times. The chain employs TRBV10-2 and TRBJ2-2; D gene unclear. V dropped 0 bases and J dropped 5 bases, with 16 bases sitting between them. The germline V gene has CDR1 WSHSY and CDR2 SAAADI. This CDR3 comprises 17 residues. CDR3 sequence reads: CASSESIVSAVTGELFF. In DNA form, the CDR3 reads TGCGCCAGCAGTGAGTCAATAGTGTCAGCCGTGACCGGGGAGCTGTTTTTT.

This clonotype was counted only a few times. The chain recombines TRBV6-5 with TRBJ2-7; TRBD1 agrees at 11 bases. CDR1 is MNHEY and CDR2 is SVGAGI in the germline V gene. The ends lost 4 bases at V and 0 bases at J; junction bases unmatched: 14. The CDR3 consists of 19 residues. CDR3 coding DNA: TGTGCCAGCAGTTCCATTGGGACAGGGGGAGGGACTAGCTCCTACGAGCAGTACTTC. Its protein product is CASSSIGTGGGTSSYEQYF.

The table lists this clonotype with a few counts. As DNA, the CDR3 is TGCGCCAGCAGCTACCAGGGGGCGCCTACCGGGGAGCTGTTTTTT. Protein product: CASSYQGAPTGELFF. The rearrangement uses TRBV5-1 and TRBJ2-2; 8 nucleotides line up with TRBD1. This CDR3 has 15 residues. CDR1 is SGHRS, CDR2 YFSETQ, per germline. V shed 3 bases, J shed 5 bases, and the junction held 6 bases outside the gene matches.

The table lists this clonotype with a few counts. The gene calls are TRBV4-1 and TRBJ2-7; TRBD2 matches at 10 bases. Trimming removed 5 bases from V and 0 bases from J; junction bases left unmatched: 4. Germline V gene sequence: CDR1 MGHRA, CDR2 YSYEKL. This CDR3 has 15 residues. The CDR3 DNA reads as TGCGCCAGCAGCGAAGCGGGAGGGAGCTCCTACGAGCAGTACTTC. The encoded protein is CASSEAGGSSYEQYF.

This clonotype showed up just a few times. The chain uses TRBV12-3 or TRBV12-4 and TRBJ2-3; TRBD2 is a possible D gene (5 bases). This CDR3 contains 12 residues. Trimming removed 4 bases from V and 6 bases from J, with 8 bases in between. The CDR3 DNA reads TGTGCCAGCAGTTGGACGGGGGATACGCAGTATTTT. This sequence encodes CASSWTGDTQYF.

This rearrangement joins TRBV5-1 to TRBJ2-5; 12 bases map to TRBD2. The CDR3 has 16 residues. V trimming: 0 bases; J trimming: 4 bases; junction bases outside the gene matches: 4. CDR1 SGHRS and CDR2 YFSETQ come from the germline V gene. The CDR3 loop reads CASSLVSSGRGETQYF. CDR3 sequence (DNA): TGCGCCAGCAGCTTGGTATCTAGCGGGAGGGGAGAGACCCAGTACTTC.

This clonotype was counted a few times. The V call is TRBV5-1, the J call TRBJ2-1; 8 nucleotides line up with TRBD2. Trimming took 4 bases from V and 10 from J; bases not matched to a gene: 19. Looked up from germline, CDR1 is SGHRS and CDR2 is YFSETQ. This CDR3 is 17 amino acids long. In DNA form, the CDR3 reads TGCGCCAGCAGCCAGGTTGGGCTAGCGGGTACGGGTGGGGAGCAGTTCTTC. It yields the protein CASSQVGLAGTGGEQFF.

This clonotype turned up a few times. The chain links TRBV2 to TRBJ2-7, with a weak D call TRBD1 (6 bases). The V end lost 8 bases, the J end lost 1 base, and 12 bases lay between the germline ends. The germline V gene encodes CDR1 SNHLY and CDR2 FYNNEI. This CDR3 contains 13 residues. CDR3 loop: CASGTRKSYEQYF. Here the CDR3 DNA reads TGTGCCAGCGGGACACGGAAGTCCTACGAGCAGTACTTC.

The chain employs TRBV7-2 and TRBJ2-4, with D uncertain. The germline gives CDR1 SGHTA, CDR2 FQGNSA. This CDR3 is 14 amino acids long. V lost 0 bases, J lost 2 bases, and 5 bases lay in between. This CDR3 reads CASSLATTKNIQYF. The CDR3 bases are TGTGCCAGCAGCTTAGCAACTACCAAAAACATTCAGTACTTC.

The chain recombines TRBV24-1 with TRBJ2-1, with D tentatively TRBD1 or TRBD2 (5 bases each). The CDR3 contains 16 residues. V lost 4 bases and J lost 5, with 17 bases in between. Germline V CDR1 and CDR2: KGHDR, SFDVKD. CDR3 in amino acids: CATSERPGTTDNEQFF. In DNA, the CDR3 is TGTGCCACCAGTGAGCGACCCGGGACGACCGACAATGAGCAGTTCTTC.

This clonotype was recorded at least ten times. The V and J genes are TRBV11-2 and TRBJ2-5; D might be TRBD2 (6 bases). The CDR3 runs 15 residues. Trimming removed 3 bases at V and 4 bases at J, with 15 bases between. Germline CDR1 is SGHAT and CDR2 is FQNNGV. CDR3 coding DNA: TGTGCCAGCAGCTTGGAGGGGAGAAAGGTAGAGACCCAGTACTTC. Protein: CASSLEGRKVETQYF. The full variable domain, rest sourced from reference TRBV11-2 and TRBJ2-5, is EAGVAQSPRYKIIEKRQSVAFWCNPISGHATLYWYQQILGQGPKLLIQFQNNGVVDDSQLPKDRFSAERLKGVDSTLKIQPAKLEDSAVYLCASSLEGRKVETQYFGPGTRLLVL.

In its sample, this clonotype was seen a few times. CDR3 DNA sequence: TGTGCCAGCAGCAGTAACAGGGAAGGCGATGGCTACACCTTC. This encodes CASSSNREGDGYTF. J is TRBJ1-2 and V is TRBV7-2; weak D call: TRBD1 (6 bases). This CDR3 contains 14 residues. With 5 bases removed from V and 6 bases from J, the gap between germline ends came to 16 bases. CDR1 is SGHTA, CDR2 FQGNSA, per germline.

Comments on this clonotype: One end of the junction is discordant with germline, which a read error may explain. The chain is built from TRBV12-3 or TRBV12-4 and TRBJ2-1; 12 bases map to TRBD2. The length of the CDR3 is 15 residues. This CDR3 reads CASSPHGLAGPLVVF. CDR3 nucleotide sequence: TGTGCCAGCAGTCCCCACGGACTAGCGGGACCCCTCGTGGTCTTC.

This clonotype was seen a handful of times. V gene TRBV20-1 combines with J gene TRBJ2-2; perhaps TRBD2 as D (5 bases). The V gene lost 7 bases and the J gene lost 5 bases, with 14 bases spanning the gap. The CDR3 spans 13 residues. Germline V CDR1 and CDR2: DFQATT, SNEGSKA (reference sequence). The CDR3 here is CSVAPRETGELFF. For the CDR3, the DNA is TGCAGTGTCGCCCCTAGGGAGACCGGGGAGCTGTTTTTT.

In this sample, this clonotype turned up a few times. V usage is TRBV6-2 or TRBV6-3 and J usage is TRBJ2-2; perhaps D is TRBD1 or TRBD2 (5 bases each). The CDR3 consists of 15 residues. V shed 1 base and J shed 3 bases, with 9 bases lying between them. CDR1 and CDR2 (germline): MNHEY, SVGEGT. The CDR3 region has the DNA TGTGCCAGCAGTTACTACGGGGCATACACCGGGGAGCTGTTTTTT. This translates into CASSYYGAYTGELFF.

This clonotype occurred a few times. The V gene is TRBV20-1, the J gene TRBJ2-5; 13 bases are a match to TRBD2. Losses at the gene ends were 6 bases for V and 5 bases for J; bases not matched to a gene: 6. Germline loops: CDR1 DFQATT, CDR2 SNEGSKA (reference sequence). There are 14 residues in the CDR3. The CDR3 sequence is CSAKLAGGHETQYF. In DNA form, the CDR3 reads TGCAGTGCGAAACTAGCGGGAGGGCATGAGACCCAGTACTTC.

This clonotype was seen many times. The gene calls are TRBV14 and TRBJ2-2; 9 bases fit TRBD2. The CDR3 is 14 residues long. The germline V gene encodes CDR1 SGHDN and CDR2 FVKESK. V was pared by 6 bases and J by 2 bases, with 1 base of the junction left unmatched. As DNA, the CDR3 is TGTGCCAGCAGGACTAGCGGTAACACCGGGGAGCTGTTTTTT. It codes for CASRTSGNTGELFF.

This chain connects TRBV5-1 to TRBJ1-1; 7 bases map to TRBD1. The CDR3 has 14 residues. J gave up 5 bases and V 2 bases, and 6 bases lay outside the gene matches. Germline loops: CDR1 SGHRS, CDR2 YFSETQ. The CDR3 sequence: CASSFRQGVTEAFF. CDR3 DNA sequence: TGCGCCAGCAGCTTCCGACAGGGAGTTACTGAAGCTTTCTTT.

V is TRBV5-1 and J is TRBJ1-1; 11 bases are shared with TRBD1. The CDR3 is 17 residues long. Trimming cost V 4 bases and J 3 bases; bases outside gene matches: 11. Germline V gene lookup returns CDR1 SGHRS and CDR2 YFSETQ. The CDR3 loop is CASSPWDRGGVDTEAFF. DNA of the CDR3: TGCGCCAGCAGCCCATGGGACAGGGGGGGCGTGGACACTGAAGCTTTCTTT.

This chain uses TRBV28 with TRBJ2-1, with D possibly matching TRBD2 (6 bases). Per the germline V gene, CDR1 is MDHEN and CDR2 is SYDVKM. V was clipped by 5 bases and J by 0 bases, with 20 bases between them. This CDR3 region has 18 residues. CDR3 in amino acids: CASSRSSAAGPSYNEQFF. CDR3 nucleotides: TGTGCCAGCAGTAGGTCTAGCGCGGCGGGACCCTCCTACAATGAGCAGTTCTTC.

This clonotype was seen more than once but under ten times. V is TRBV12-3 or TRBV12-4 and J is TRBJ2-3; D assignment may be TRBD1 or TRBD2 (6 bases each). V lost 9 bases and J 5 bases, leaving 21 bases between the germline ends. The CDR3 sequence is 15 residues long. The CDR3 bases are TGTGCCAGTACAAAGGCCGAGGGGGGACTAGATACGCAGTATTTT. Translation gives CASTKAEGGLDTQYF.

V is TRBV29-1 and J is TRBJ1-2; 12 bases fit TRBD1. The junction had 9 bases not matched to a gene; V was cut back by 6 bases and J by 7 bases. CDR3 length: 14 amino acids. Per the germline V gene, CDR1 is SQVTM and CDR2 is ANQGSEA. The CDR3 sequence is CSVDAGTGGSGYTF. As DNA, the CDR3 is TGCAGCGTGGACGCCGGGACAGGGGGCAGTGGCTACACCTTC.

This clonotype has just a few counts. The rearrangement uses TRBV5-1 and TRBJ1-2, with a tentative D call TRBD1 (5 bases). Germline values: CDR1 SGHRS, CDR2 YFSETQ. This CDR3 contains 13 residues. V lost 1 base and J 6 bases, leaving 10 bases between the germline ends. The CDR3 DNA follows: TGCGCCAGCAGCTTGCGGGACGGGAATGGCTACACCTTC. It is translated as CASSLRDGNGYTF.

In its sample, this clonotype was seen a few times. The rearrangement uses TRBV12-3 or TRBV12-4 and TRBJ2-7; D remains ambiguous. The CDR3 runs 14 residues. Trimming removed 2 bases at V and 6 bases at J, with 14 bases between. DNA for the CDR3: TGTGCCAGCAGTTTAAGTTCATCCTCCCTCGAGCAGTACTTC. It encodes CASSLSSSSLEQYF.

This clonotype occurred a few times. The rearrangement uses TRBV20-1 and TRBJ2-4; no firm D call. From germline, CDR1 is DFQATT and CDR2 SNEGSKA (reference sequence). This CDR3 spans 13 amino acids. Trimming took 6 bases from V and 1 from J, leaving 10 bases between them. CDR3 sequence (DNA): TGCAGTGCCCTCGTAAACGCCAAAAACATTCAGTACTTC. This sequence encodes CSALVNAKNIQYF.

This clonotype was seen only a few times. Germline is not matched at one junction end, which may reflect a read error. The chain carries TRBV15 and TRBJ2-1; 10 bases agree with TRBD1. This CDR3 region has 13 residues. Germline CDR1 is LNHNV and CDR2 is YYDKDF (reference sequence). CDR3 sequence: CATSNRDRGHRWF. The CDR3 coding sequence is TGTGCCACCAGCAACCGGGACAGGGGCCACCGGTGGTTC. The entire variable domain, with the rest obtained from reference TRBV15 and TRBJ2-1, is as follows: DAMVIQNPRYQVTQFGKPVTLSCSQTLNHNVMYWYQQKSSQAPKLLFHYYDKDFNNEADTPDNFQSRRPNTSFCFLDIRSPGLGDTAMYLCATSNRDRGHRWFGPGTRLTVL.